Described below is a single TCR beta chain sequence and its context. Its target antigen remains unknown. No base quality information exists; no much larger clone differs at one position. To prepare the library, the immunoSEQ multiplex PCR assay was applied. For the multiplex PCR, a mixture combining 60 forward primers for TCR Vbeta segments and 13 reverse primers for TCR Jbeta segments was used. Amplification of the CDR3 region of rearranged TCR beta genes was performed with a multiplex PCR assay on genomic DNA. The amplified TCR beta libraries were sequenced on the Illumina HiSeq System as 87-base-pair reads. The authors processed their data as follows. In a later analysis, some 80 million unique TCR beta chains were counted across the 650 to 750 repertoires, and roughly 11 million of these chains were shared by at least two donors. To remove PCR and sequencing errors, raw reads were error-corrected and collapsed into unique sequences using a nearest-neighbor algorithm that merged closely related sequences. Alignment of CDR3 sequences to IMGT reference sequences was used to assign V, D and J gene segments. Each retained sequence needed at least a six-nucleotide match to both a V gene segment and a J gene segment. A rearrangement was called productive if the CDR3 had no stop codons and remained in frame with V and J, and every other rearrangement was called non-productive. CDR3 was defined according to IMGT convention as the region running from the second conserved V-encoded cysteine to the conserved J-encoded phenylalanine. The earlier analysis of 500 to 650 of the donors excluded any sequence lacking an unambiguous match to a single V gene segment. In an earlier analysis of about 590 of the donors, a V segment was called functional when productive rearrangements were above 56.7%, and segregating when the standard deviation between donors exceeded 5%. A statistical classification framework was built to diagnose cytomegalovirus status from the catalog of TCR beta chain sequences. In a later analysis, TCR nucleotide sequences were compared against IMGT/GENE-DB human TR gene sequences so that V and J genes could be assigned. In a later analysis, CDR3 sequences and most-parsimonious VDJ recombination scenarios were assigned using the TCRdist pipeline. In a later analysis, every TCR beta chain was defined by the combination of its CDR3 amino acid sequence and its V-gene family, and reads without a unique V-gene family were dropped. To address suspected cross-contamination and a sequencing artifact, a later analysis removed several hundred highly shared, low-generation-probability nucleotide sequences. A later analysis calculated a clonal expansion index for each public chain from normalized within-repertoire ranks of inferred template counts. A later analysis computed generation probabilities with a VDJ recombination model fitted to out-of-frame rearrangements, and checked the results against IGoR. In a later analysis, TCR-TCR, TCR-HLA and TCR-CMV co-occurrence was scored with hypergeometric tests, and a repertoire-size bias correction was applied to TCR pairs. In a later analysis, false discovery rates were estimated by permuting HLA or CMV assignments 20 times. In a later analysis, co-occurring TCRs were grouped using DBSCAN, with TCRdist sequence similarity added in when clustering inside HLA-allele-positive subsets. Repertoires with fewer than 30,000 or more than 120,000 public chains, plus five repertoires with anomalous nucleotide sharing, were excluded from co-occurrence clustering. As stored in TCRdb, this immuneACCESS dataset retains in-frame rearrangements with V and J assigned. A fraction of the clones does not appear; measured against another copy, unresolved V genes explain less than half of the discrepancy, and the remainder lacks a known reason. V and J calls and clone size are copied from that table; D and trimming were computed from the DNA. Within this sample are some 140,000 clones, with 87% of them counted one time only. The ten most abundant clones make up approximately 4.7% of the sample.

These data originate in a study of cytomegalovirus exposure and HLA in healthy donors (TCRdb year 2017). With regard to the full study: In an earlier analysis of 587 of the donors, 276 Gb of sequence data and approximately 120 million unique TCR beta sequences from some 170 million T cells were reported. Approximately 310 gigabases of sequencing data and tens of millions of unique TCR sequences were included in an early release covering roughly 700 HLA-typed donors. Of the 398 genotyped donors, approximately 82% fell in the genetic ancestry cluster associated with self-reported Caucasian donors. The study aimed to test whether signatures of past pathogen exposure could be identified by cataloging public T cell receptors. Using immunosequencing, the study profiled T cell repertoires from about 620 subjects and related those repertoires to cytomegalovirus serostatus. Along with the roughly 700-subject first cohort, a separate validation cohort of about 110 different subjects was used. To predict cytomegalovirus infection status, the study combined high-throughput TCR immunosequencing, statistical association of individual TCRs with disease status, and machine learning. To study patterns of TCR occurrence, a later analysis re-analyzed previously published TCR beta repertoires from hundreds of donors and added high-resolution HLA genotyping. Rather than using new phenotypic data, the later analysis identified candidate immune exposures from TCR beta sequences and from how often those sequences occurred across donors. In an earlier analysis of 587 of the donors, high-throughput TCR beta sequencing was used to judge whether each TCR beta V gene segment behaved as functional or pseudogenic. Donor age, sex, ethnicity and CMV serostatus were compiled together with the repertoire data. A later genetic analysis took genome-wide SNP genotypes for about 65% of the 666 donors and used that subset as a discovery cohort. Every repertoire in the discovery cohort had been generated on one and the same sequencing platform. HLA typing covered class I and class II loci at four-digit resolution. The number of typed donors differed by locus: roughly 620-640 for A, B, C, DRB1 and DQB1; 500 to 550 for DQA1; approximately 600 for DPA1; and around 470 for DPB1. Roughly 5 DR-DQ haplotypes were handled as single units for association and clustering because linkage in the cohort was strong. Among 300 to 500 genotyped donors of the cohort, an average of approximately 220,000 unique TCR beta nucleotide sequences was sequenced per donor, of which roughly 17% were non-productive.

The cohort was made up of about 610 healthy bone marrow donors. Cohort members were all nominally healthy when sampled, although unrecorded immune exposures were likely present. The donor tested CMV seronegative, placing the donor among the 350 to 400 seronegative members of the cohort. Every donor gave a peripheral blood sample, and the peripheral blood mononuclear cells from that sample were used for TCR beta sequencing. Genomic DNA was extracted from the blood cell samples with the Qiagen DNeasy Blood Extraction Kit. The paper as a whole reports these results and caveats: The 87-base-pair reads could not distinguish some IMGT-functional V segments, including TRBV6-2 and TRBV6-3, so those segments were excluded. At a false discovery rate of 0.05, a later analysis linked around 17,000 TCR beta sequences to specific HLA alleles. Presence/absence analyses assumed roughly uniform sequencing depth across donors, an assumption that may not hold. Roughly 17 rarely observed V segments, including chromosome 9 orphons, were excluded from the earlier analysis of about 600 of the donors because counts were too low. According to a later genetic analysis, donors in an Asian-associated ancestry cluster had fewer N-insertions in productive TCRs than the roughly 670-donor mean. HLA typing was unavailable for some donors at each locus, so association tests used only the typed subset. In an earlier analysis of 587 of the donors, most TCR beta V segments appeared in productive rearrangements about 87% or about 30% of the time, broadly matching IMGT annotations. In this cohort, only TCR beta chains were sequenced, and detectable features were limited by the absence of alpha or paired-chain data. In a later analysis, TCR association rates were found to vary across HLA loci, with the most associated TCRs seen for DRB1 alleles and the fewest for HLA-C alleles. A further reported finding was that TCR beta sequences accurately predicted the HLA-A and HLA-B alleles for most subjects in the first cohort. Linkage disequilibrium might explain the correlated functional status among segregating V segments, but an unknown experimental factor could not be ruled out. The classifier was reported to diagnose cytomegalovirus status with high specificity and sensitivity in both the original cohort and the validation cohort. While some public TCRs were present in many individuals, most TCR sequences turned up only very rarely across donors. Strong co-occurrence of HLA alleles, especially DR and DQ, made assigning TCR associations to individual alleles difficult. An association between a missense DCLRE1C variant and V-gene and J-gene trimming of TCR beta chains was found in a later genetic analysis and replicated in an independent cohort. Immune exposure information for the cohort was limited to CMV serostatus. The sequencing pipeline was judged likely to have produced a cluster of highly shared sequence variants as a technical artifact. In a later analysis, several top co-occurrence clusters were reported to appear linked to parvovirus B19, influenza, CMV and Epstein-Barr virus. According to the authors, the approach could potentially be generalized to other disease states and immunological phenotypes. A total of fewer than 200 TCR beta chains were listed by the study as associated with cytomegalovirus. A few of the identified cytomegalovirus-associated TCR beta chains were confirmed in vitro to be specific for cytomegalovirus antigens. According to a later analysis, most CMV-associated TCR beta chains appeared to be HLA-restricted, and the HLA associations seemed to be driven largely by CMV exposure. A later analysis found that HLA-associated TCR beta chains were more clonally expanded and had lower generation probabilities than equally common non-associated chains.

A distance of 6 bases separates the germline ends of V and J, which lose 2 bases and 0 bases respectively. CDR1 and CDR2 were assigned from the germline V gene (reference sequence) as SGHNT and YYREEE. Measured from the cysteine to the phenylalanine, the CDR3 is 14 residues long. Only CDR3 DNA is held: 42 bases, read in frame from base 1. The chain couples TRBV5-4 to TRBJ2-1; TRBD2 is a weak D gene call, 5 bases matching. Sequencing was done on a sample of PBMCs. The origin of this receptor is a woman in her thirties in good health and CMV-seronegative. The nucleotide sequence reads TGTGCCAGCAGCTTTGGGAGCTCCTACAATGAGCAGTTCTTC. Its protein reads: CASSFGSSYNEQFF.